The clone carrying this T cell receptor beta chain was seen many times. This record belongs to a study of T-cell reconstitution after alpha-beta-depleted transplantation in children. Unique molecular identifiers were incorporated into the prepared TCRbeta library. TCRdb ran MiXCR on the PCR reads and lists one entry per CDR3 protein. This repertoire shows about 480,000 distinct CDR3 sequences, under 15% found once; its top ten account for about 5.4%. The source of this sequence is a human donor who donated a stem cell graft to a child with combined immunodeficiency. Sequencing used PBMCs from the stem cell graft donor, obtained from the stem cell graft.

The CDR3 DNA sequence: TGTGCCAGCAGCGTAGATTGGACAGGTCCGTCAGGTTCCTACAATGAGCAGTTCTTC. Translating gives CASSVDWTGPSGSYNEQFF. The chain combines TRBV9 with TRBJ2-1; 7 nucleotides agree with TRBD1. The junction had 13 bases not matched to a gene; V was cut back by 0 bases and J by 1 base. Germline values: CDR1 SGDLS, CDR2 YYNGEE. There are 19 residues in the CDR3.